Below, 17 T cell receptor beta chains from the same sample are listed, as sequenced in a study of blood T cell repertoires in COVID-19. The method was immunoSEQ multiplex PCR; TCRdb's version includes in-frame clones alone and lacks a portion of them. The data hold about 140,000 clones, with around 89% observed a single time. The source material was peripheral blood. All receptors come from a human donor in a cohort sampled during active COVID-19.

This clone appeared a single time. The J gene is TRBJ2-2, the V gene TRBV12-3 or TRBV12-4; D not resolved. The CDR3 has 13 amino acids. Trimming took off 7 bases at V and 0 bases at J, with 6 bases between the two ends. The CDR3 reads CASTLANTGELFF. CDR3 sequence (DNA): TGTGCCAGCACCCTCGCGAACACCGGGGAGCTGTTTTTT.

This rearrangement joins TRBV3-1 (or the pseudogene TRBV3-2) to TRBJ2-3; a possible D gene is TRBD2 (6 bases). Trimming took 5 bases from V and 2 from J, leaving 11 bases between them. CDR1 and CDR2 from the germline V gene are LGHDT and YNNKEL (reference sequence). The length of the CDR3 is 14 residues. The CDR3 is CASSSRLDTDTQYF. The CDR3 DNA reads as TGTGCCAGCAGCTCCCGACTAGACACAGATACGCAGTATTTT.

The chain has TRBV24-1 and TRBJ2-3; D may be TRBD2 (7 bases). This CDR3 comprises 15 residues. Germline V gene sequence: CDR1 KGHDR, CDR2 SFDVKD. V lost 3 bases and J lost 6, with 15 bases in between. The CDR3 here is CATSDRRGGSDTQYF. The CDR3 DNA reads as TGTGCCACCAGTGATCGGAGGGGGGGCTCTGATACGCAGTATTTT.

The CDR3 coding sequence is TGTGCCAGCAGCTTAGAGGGACAGGGGTACGGACTAAACACTGAAGCTTTCTTT. Amino acids: CASSLEGQGYGLNTEAFF. This chain joins TRBV7-2 and TRBJ1-1; 10 bases match TRBD1. The V segment lost 1 base and the J segment 2 bases; nucleotides outside the gene matches: 10. Germline CDR1 is SGHTA and CDR2 is FQGNSA. The CDR3 is 18 residues long.

The chain joins TRBV10-3 to TRBJ2-7; D perhaps matches TRBD2 (6 bases). CDR3 length: 15 residues. Germline CDR1 ENHRY, CDR2 SYGVKD. The germline V and J ends were trimmed by 3 bases and 0 bases, with 12 bases remaining between them. This chain's CDR3 is CAISDPGGASYEQYF. The DNA for the CDR3 is TGTGCCATCAGTGATCCCGGAGGGGCCTCCTACGAGCAGTACTTC.

This clone has a handful of counts. The chain links TRBV27 to TRBJ2-1; the match to TRBD2 covers 9 bases. The trim removed 5 bases at V and 7 bases at J, leaving 9 bases unmatched. The CDR3 extends over 15 amino acids. Germline CDR1 is MNHEY and CDR2 is SMNVEV (reference sequence). This chain's CDR3 is CASSPLGTSSNEQFF. The CDR3 DNA follows: TGTGCCAGCAGTCCGTTGGGGACTAGCTCGAATGAGCAGTTCTTC.

The rearrangement links TRBV7-9 to TRBJ2-7, with 9 bases fitting TRBD1. Trimming cost V 5 bases and J 4 bases; bases outside gene matches: 9. The CDR3 length is 15 residues. Germline CDR1 SEHNR, CDR2 FQNEAQ (reference sequence). The CDR3 nucleotides read TGTGCCAGCAGCGAGCCGGGACAGGGCCCATACGAGCAGTACTTC. Translated: CASSEPGQGPYEQYF.

The V and J genes are TRBV6-5 and TRBJ1-6, with a tentative D call TRBD1 (6 bases). Trimming stripped 8 bases from V and 1 base from J, with 12 bases between. The CDR3 length is 15 residues. Germline CDR1 MNHEY, CDR2 SVGAGI. CDR3 nucleotides: TGTGCCAGCGGGGGGGCTAGTTCCTATAATTCACCCCTCCACTTT. It yields the protein CASGGASSYNSPLHF.

The chain joins TRBV19 to TRBJ1-2, with 8 bases that match TRBD1. The CDR3 runs to 17 residues. V was pared by 5 bases and J by 2 bases, with 13 bases of the junction left unmatched. Germline V gives CDR1 LNHDA, CDR2 SQIVND (reference sequence). As DNA, the CDR3 is TGTGCCAGTAGTCCCCGGGCAGGGGGCCAAATCAACTATGGCTACACCTTC. Protein product: CASSPRAGGQINYGYTF.

This chain links TRBV6-2 or TRBV6-3 with TRBJ2-2; a possible D gene is TRBD2 (5 bases). Germline assignment: CDR1 MNHEY and CDR2 SVGEGT. This CDR3 has 14 amino acids. Trimming took 3 bases from V and 6 from J, leaving 11 bases between them. In nucleotides, the CDR3 is TGTGCCAGCAGTTATTTTTGGGGAGCCGGGGAGCTGTTTTTT. It specifies CASSYFWGAGELFF.

V usage is TRBV3-1 (or the pseudogene TRBV3-2) and J usage is TRBJ2-2; TRBD1 might be the D (5 bases). CDR3 size: 13 residues. Germline assignment: CDR1 LGHDT and CDR2 YNNKEL (reference sequence). V was cut by 6 bases and J by 0 bases, with 5 bases left in between. CDR3 amino acids: CASRTANTGELFF. The CDR3 DNA reads as TGTGCCAGCAGGACAGCGAACACCGGGGAGCTGTTTTTT.

This sequence joins TRBV5-1 and TRBJ2-2, with TRBD2 matching 7 bases. With 3 bases clipped from V and 7 bases from J, the junction kept 0 bases outside the gene matches. Germline CDR1 is SGHRS and CDR2 is YFSETQ. The CDR3 contains 12 residues. The CDR3 DNA sequence: TGCGCCAGCAGCTGGGACTACGGGGAGCTGTTTTTT. Translating it yields CASSWDYGELFF.

The rearrangement uses TRBV6-1 and TRBJ1-1; TRBD1 matches at 7 bases. Germline V lookup: CDR1 MNHNS, CDR2 SASEGT. Trimming removed 3 bases from V and 0 bases from J; junction bases left unmatched: 4. CDR3 size: 15 residues. The CDR3 protein is CASSDIQGMNTEAFF. The CDR3 coding sequence is TGTGCCAGCAGTGACATACAGGGGATGAACACTGAAGCTTTCTTT.

V usage is TRBV6-2 or TRBV6-3 and J usage is TRBJ1-6, with 9 bases fitting TRBD1. This CDR3 has 15 amino acids. J was trimmed by 9 bases and V by 0 bases; bases with no gene match: 3. CDR1 and CDR2 (germline): MNHEY, SVGEGT. CDR3 protein: CASSYSGTGRSPLHF. The CDR3 nucleotides are TGTGCCAGCAGTTACTCGGGGACAGGGCGTTCACCCCTCCACTTT.

V is TRBV6-6 and J is TRBJ2-7; 12 positions agree with TRBD1. This CDR3 comprises 15 residues. CDR1 and CDR2 (germline): MNHNY, SVGAGI (reference sequence). Germline trimming cut 0 bases from V and 6 bases from J; bases unmatched to any gene: 3. CDR3 bases: TGTGCCAGCAGTTACTCGGGACAGGGGGCACTCGAGCAGTACTTC. This translates into CASSYSGQGALEQYF.

The gene calls are TRBV7-3 and TRBJ2-1; 9 nucleotides agree with TRBD1. This CDR3 region has 15 residues. Germline CDR1 SGHTA, CDR2 FQGTGA. Unmatched junction bases numbered 1, after V lost 2 bases and J lost 2 bases. CDR3 DNA: TGTGCCAGCAGCTTAGACAGGGGGACCTACAATGAGCAGTTCTTC. It codes for CASSLDRGTYNEQFF.

This clone was seen just once. The V call is TRBV27, the J call TRBJ2-2; 11 bases align to TRBD2. After removal of 5 bases from V and 7 bases from J, the junction contained 9 bases not matched to a gene. CDR1 is MNHEY, CDR2 SMNVEV, per germline (reference sequence). This CDR3 has 16 amino acids. CDR3 protein: CASSQIAGGLDGELFF. The CDR3 DNA follows: TGTGCCAGCAGTCAAATAGCGGGGGGGCTGGACGGGGAGCTGTTTTTT.